The 13 T cell receptor beta chains given below trace back to one sample, sequenced in a study of T cell changes during pregnancy in multiple sclerosis. TCRdb's copy holds only in-frame clones and misses some; the assay was immunoSEQ multiplex PCR. The table has roughly 93,000 clones, almost 95% seen once. This specimen consisted of peripheral blood, obtained after pregnancy. The receptors shown here come from a female donor with multiple sclerosis, enrolled in a pregnancy study.

CDR3 region: CASSEDGQYGYTF. The CDR3, as DNA: TGTGCCAGCAGTGAAGATGGGCAGTATGGCTACACCTTC. The J gene is TRBJ1-2, the V gene TRBV6-1; the D is unclear. CDR1 and CDR2 (germline): MNHNS, SASEGT. The CDR3 runs to 13 residues. The V end lost 1 base, the J end lost 5 bases, and 8 bases lay between the germline ends.

The V gene is TRBV13, the J gene TRBJ1-6, with D possibly being TRBD1 (5 bases). V was cut by 4 bases and J by 9 bases, with 19 bases left in between. The CDR3 sequence is 16 residues long. Germline V gene lookup returns CDR1 PRHDT and CDR2 FYEKMQ (reference sequence). The CDR3 spells CASSSFGTGGFSPLHF. CDR3 DNA sequence: TGTGCCAGCAGCTCCTTCGGGACCGGGGGTTTTTCACCCCTCCACTTT.

J is TRBJ2-7 and V is TRBV5-1, with 9 bases that match TRBD2. Germline CDR1 is SGHRS and CDR2 is YFSETQ. CDR3 length equals 14 residues. V was pared by 4 bases and J by 3 bases, with 5 bases of the junction left unmatched. CDR3 loop: CASSRTSVGYEQYF. The DNA for the CDR3 is TGCGCCAGCAGCCGGACTAGCGTCGGCTACGAGCAGTACTTC.

The J gene is TRBJ2-7, the V gene TRBV2; 11 bases line up with TRBD1. The CDR3 runs to 14 residues. Trimming cost V 6 bases and J 4 bases; bases outside gene matches: 5. CDR1 and CDR2 (germline): SNHLY, FYNNEI. CDR3 loop: CASRGGTGGYEQYF. In DNA, the CDR3 is TGTGCCAGCAGGGGCGGGACAGGGGGGTACGAGCAGTACTTC.

V gene TRBV7-3 combines with J gene TRBJ2-3; TRBD2 aligns across 14 bases. In germline, CDR1 is SGHTA, CDR2 FQGTGA. The CDR3 contains 15 residues. J gave up 5 bases and V 7 bases, and 5 bases lay outside the gene matches. DNA of the CDR3: TGTGCCAGCAACACGGGACTAGCGGGGGTAGATACGCAGTATTTT. Translated, it gives CASNTGLAGVDTQYF. The full variable domain, with the rest looked up from reference TRBV7-3 and TRBJ2-3, is GAGVSQTPSNKVTEKGKYVELRCDPISGHTALYWYRQSLGQGPEFLIYFQGTGAADDSGLPNDRFFAVRPEGSVSTLKIQRTERGDSAVYLCASNTGLAGVDTQYFGPGTRLTVL.

The chain carries TRBV20-1 and TRBJ2-1; TRBD2 might be the D (5 bases). Trimming pared 7 bases from V and 4 bases from J, leaving 5 bases between. CDR3 length: 10 amino acids. In germline, CDR1 is DFQATT, CDR2 SNEGSKA (reference sequence). CDR3 amino acids: CSGGYNEQFF. The DNA of the CDR3 is TGCAGTGGAGGGTACAATGAGCAGTTCTTC.

The chain uses TRBV10-3 and TRBJ1-1; D gene unclear. Germline values: CDR1 ENHRY, CDR2 SYGVKD. V was trimmed by 4 bases and J by 0 bases, leaving 12 bases between them. The CDR3 runs 15 residues. The CDR3 protein is CAISGGIGMNTEAFF. The CDR3 nucleotides read TGTGCCATCAGTGGCGGAATCGGTATGAACACTGAAGCTTTCTTT.

This clone was seen only once. The rearrangement links TRBV4-1 to TRBJ2-3; D might be TRBD1 (5 bases). This CDR3 is built from 16 residues. CDR1 and CDR2 from the germline V gene are MGHRA and YSYEKL. Trimming left V 1 base short and J 0 bases short, with 11 bases between. CDR3 sequence: CASSQARALSTDTQYF. In DNA, the CDR3 is TGCGCCAGCAGCCAAGCCAGGGCCTTAAGCACAGATACGCAGTATTTT.

This chain connects TRBV27 to TRBJ2-5; 10 bases agree with TRBD2. V lost 4 bases, J lost 1 base, and 3 bases stayed unmatched. The CDR3 consists of 15 residues. Germline lookup yields CDR1 MNHEY and CDR2 SMNVEV (reference sequence). The CDR3 reads CASSYSGRLQETQYF. The CDR3 DNA reads as TGTGCCAGCAGTTATAGCGGGAGGCTCCAAGAGACCCAGTACTTC.

The chain is built from TRBV7-3 and TRBJ2-3; TRBD1 matches at 8 bases. The V segment lost 4 bases and the J segment 14 bases; nucleotides outside the gene matches: 11. This CDR3 is 13 amino acids long. CDR1 and CDR2 (germline): SGHTA, FQGTGA. Written as DNA, the CDR3 is TGTGCCAGCAGCTCGATGACAGGGGCTGGTTGGTATTTT. This sequence encodes CASSSMTGAGWYF.

This chain links TRBV10-3 with TRBJ1-2; tentative D call: TRBD1 (6 bases). This CDR3 has 11 residues. The V and J ends lost 11 bases and 5 bases respectively, with 12 bases between them. Germline loops: CDR1 ENHRY, CDR2 SYGVKD. The CDR3 region has the DNA TGTGCCTCCAGGACAGCTTATGGCTACACCTTC. Protein sequence: CASRTAYGYTF.

This clone appeared once. This chain connects TRBV7-9 to TRBJ2-5; 9 bases align to TRBD1. This CDR3 spans 15 amino acids. Germline loops: CDR1 SEHNR, CDR2 FQNEAQ (reference sequence). J gave up 6 bases and V 3 bases, and 8 bases lay outside the gene matches. The CDR3 spells CASSFWDRVMQTQYF. CDR3 nucleotides: TGTGCCAGCAGCTTTTGGGACAGGGTGATGCAGACCCAGTACTTC. Full variable domain (missing parts from reference TRBV7-9 and TRBJ2-5): DTGVSQNPRHKITKRGQNVTFRCDPISEHNRLYWYRQTLGQGPEFLTYFQNEAQLEKSRLLSDRFSAERPKGSFSTLEIQRTEQGDSAMYLCASSFWDRVMQTQYFGPGTRLLVL.

This chain uses TRBV5-1 with TRBJ2-2, with 8 bases that match TRBD2. Per germline, CDR1 SGHRS and CDR2 YFSETQ. The CDR3 has 16 amino acids. Unmatched junction bases numbered 12, after V lost 4 bases and J lost 7 bases. CDR3 DNA: TGCGCCAGCAGCGGTCGGGCGGGAGGAAATGGCGGGGAGCTGTTTTTT. Its protein product is CASSGRAGGNGGELFF.